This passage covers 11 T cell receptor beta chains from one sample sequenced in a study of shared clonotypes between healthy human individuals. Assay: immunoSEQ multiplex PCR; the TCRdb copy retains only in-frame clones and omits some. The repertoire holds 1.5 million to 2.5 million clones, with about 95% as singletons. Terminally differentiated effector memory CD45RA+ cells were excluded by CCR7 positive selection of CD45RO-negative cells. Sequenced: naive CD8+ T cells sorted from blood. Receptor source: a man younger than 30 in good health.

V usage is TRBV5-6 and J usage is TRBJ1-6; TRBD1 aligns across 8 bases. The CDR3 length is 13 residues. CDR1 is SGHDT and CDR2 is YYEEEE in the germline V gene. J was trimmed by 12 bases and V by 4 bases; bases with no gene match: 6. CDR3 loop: CASSPGTGGPLHF. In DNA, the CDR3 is TGTGCCAGCAGCCCAGGGACAGGCGGACCCCTCCACTTT.

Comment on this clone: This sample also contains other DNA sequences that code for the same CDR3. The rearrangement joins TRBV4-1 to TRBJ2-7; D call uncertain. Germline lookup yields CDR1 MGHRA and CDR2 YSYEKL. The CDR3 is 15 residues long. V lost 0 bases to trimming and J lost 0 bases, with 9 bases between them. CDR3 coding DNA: TGCGCCAGCAGCCAAGATGAAGGGTCCTCCTACGAGCAGTACTTC. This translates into CASSQDEGSSYEQYF.

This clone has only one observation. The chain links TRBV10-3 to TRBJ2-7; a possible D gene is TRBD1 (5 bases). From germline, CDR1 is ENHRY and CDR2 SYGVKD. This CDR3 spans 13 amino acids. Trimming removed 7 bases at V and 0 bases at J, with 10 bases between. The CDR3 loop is CAINPGISYEQYF. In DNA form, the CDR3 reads TGTGCCATCAATCCAGGGATCTCCTACGAGCAGTACTTC.

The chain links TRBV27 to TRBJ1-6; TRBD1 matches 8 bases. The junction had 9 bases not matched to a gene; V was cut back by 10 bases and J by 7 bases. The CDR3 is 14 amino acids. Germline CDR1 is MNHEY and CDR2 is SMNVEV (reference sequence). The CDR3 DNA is TGTGCCACCGGACCGGGACAGGAGAATTCACCCCTCCACTTT. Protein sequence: CATGPGQENSPLHF.

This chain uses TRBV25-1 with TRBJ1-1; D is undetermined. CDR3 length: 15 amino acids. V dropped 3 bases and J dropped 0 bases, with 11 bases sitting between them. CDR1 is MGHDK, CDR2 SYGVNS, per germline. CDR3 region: CASSEALGMNTEAFF. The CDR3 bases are TGTGCCAGCAGTGAGGCCTTGGGGATGAACACTGAAGCTTTCTTT. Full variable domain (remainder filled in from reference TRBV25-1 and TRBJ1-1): EADIYQTPRYLVIGTGKKITLECSQTMGHDKMYWYQQDPGMELHLIHYSYGVNSTEKGDLSSESTVSRIRTEHFPLTLESARPSHTSQYLCASSEALGMNTEAFFGQGTRLTVV.

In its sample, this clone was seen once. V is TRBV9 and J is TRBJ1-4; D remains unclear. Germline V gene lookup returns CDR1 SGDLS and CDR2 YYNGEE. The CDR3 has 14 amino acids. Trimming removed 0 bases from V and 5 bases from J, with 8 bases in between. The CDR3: CASSVGSINEKLFF. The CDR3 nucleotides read TGTGCCAGCAGCGTAGGGTCGATCAATGAAAAACTGTTTTTT. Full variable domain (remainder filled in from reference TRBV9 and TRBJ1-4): DSGVTQTPKHLITATGQRVTLRCSPRSGDLSVYWYQQSLDQGLQFLIQYYNGEERAKGNILERFSAQQFPDLHSELNLSSLELGDSALYFCASSVGSINEKLFFGSGTQLSVL.

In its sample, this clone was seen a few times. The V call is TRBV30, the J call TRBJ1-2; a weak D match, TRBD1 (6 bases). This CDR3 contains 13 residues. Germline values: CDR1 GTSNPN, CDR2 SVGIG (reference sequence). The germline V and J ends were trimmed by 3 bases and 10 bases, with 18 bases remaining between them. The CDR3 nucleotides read TGTGCCTGGAGCGGCACAGGGCTCAGCGTCTACACCTTC. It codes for CAWSGTGLSVYTF.

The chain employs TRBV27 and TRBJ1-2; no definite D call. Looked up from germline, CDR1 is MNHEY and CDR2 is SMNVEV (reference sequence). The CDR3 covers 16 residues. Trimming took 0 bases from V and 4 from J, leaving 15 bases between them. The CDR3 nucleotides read TGTGCCAGCAGTTTATCCGCGTACGGACTGGGCTATGGCTACACCTTC. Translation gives CASSLSAYGLGYGYTF.

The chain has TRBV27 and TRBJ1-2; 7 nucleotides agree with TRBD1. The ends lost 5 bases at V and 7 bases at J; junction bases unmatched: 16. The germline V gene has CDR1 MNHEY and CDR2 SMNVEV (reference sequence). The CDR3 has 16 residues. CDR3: CASSVMGPTGIVGYTF. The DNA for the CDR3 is TGTGCCAGCAGTGTAATGGGCCCGACAGGGATAGTTGGCTACACCTTC.

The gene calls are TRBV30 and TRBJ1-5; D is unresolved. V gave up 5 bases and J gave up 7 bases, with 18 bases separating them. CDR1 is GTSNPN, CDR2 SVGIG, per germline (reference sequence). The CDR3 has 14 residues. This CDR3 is CAWGSGAGGQPQHF. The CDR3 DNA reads TGTGCCTGGGGCTCGGGCGCGGGCGGCCAGCCCCAGCATTTT. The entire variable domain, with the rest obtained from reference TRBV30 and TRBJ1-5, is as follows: SQTIHQWPATLVQPVGSPLSLECTVEGTSNPNLYWYRQAAGRGLQLLFYSVGIGQISSEVPQNLSASRPQDRQFILSSKKLLLSDSGFYLCAWGSGAGGQPQHFGDGTRLSIL.

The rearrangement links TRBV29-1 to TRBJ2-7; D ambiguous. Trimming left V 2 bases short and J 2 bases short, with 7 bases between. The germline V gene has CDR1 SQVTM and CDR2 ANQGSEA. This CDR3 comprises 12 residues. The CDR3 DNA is TGCAGCGTTGAAAGCAGTACCTACGAGCAGTACTTC. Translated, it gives CSVESSTYEQYF.